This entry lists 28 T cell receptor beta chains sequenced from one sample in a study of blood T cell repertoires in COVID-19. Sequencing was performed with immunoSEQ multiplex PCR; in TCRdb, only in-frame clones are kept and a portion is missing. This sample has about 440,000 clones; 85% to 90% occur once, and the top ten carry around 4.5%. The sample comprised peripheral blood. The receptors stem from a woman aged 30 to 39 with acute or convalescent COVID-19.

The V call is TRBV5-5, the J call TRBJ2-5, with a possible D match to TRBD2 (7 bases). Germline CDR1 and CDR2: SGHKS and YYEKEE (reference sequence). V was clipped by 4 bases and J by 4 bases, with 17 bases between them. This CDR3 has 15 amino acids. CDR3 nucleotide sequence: TGTGCCAGCAGCCCCGGGGGGCGGTGGGTAGAGACCCAGTACTTC. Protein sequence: CASSPGGRWVETQYF.

The DNA for the CDR3 is TGTGCCAGCAGCCCGACTAGCGGGGGGAACAATGAGCAGTTCTTC. Its translation: CASSPTSGGNNEQFF. The rearrangement uses TRBV5-4 and TRBJ2-1; 13 bases line up with TRBD2. The germline CDR1 and CDR2 sequences are SGHNT and YYREEE (reference sequence). The CDR3 has 15 amino acids. Losses at the gene ends were 4 bases for V and 5 bases for J; bases not matched to a gene: 3.

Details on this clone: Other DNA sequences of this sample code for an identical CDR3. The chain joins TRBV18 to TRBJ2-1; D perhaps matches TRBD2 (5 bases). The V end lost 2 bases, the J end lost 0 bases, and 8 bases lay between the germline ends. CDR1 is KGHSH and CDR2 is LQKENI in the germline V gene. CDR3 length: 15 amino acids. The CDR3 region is CASSPGRSSYNEQFF. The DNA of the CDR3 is TGTGCCAGCTCACCAGGGAGAAGCTCCTACAATGAGCAGTTCTTC.

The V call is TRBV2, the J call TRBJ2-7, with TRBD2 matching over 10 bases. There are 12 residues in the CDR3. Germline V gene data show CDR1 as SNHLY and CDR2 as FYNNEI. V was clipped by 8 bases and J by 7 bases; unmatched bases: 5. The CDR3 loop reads CASAGLAEEQYF. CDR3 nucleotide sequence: TGTGCCAGCGCCGGACTAGCGGAAGAGCAGTACTTC.

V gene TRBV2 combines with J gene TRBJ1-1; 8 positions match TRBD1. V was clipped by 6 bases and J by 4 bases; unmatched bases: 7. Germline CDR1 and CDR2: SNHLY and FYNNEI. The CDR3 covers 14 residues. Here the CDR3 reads CASRVDRGSTEAFF. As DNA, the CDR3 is TGTGCCAGCAGGGTCGACAGGGGTAGCACTGAAGCTTTCTTT.

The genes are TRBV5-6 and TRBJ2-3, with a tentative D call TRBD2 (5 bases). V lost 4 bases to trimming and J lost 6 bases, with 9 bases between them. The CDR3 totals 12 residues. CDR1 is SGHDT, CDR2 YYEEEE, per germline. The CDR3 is CASSGRVDTQYF. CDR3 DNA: TGTGCCAGCAGCGGGCGGGTTGATACGCAGTATTTT. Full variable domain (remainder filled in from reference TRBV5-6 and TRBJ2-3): DAGVTQSPTHLIKTRGQQVTLRCSPKSGHDTVSWYQQALGQGPQFIFQYYEEEERQRGNFPDRFSGHQFPNYSSELNVNALLLGDSALYLCASSGRVDTQYFGPGTRLTVL.

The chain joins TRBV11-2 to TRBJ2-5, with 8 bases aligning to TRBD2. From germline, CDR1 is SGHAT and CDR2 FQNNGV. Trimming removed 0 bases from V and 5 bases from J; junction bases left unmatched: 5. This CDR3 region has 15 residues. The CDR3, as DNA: TGTGCCAGCAGCTTAGATCGGGGGGGATGGGAGACCCAGTACTTC. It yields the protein CASSLDRGGWETQYF.

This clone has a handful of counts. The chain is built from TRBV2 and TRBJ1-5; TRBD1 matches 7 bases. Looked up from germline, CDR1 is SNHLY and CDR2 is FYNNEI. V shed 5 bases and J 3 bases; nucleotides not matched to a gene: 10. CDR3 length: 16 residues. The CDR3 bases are TGTGCCAGCAGTTTAGAAAGGGGACAGTTCAATCAGCCCCAGCATTTT. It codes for CASSLERGQFNQPQHF.

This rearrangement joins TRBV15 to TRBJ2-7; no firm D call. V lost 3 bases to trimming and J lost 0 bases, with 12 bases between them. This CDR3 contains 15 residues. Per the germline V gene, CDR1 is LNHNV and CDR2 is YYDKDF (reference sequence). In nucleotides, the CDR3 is TGTGCCACCAGCAGGGAGAGAGGCCACTCCTACGAGCAGTACTTC. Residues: CATSRERGHSYEQYF.

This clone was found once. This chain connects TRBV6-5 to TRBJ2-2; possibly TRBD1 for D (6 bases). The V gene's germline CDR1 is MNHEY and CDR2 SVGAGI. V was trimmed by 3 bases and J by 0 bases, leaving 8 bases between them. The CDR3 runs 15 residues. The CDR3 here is CASSYGTPNTGELFF. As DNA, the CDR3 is TGTGCCAGCAGTTATGGGACACCGAACACCGGGGAGCTGTTTTTT.

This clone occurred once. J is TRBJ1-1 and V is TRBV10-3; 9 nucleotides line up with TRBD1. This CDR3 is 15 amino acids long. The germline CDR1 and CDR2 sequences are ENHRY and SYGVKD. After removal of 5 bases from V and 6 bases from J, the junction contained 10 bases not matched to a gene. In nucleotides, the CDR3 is TGTGCCATCAGTCCCGTAGGGGACAGGGTCTCTGAAGCTTTCTTT. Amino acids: CAISPVGDRVSEAFF.

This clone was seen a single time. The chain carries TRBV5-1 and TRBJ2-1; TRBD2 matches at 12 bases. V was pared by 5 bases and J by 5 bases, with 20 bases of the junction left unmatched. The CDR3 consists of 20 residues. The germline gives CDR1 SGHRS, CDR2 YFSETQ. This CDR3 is CASRFGLIPGLAGRNNEQFF. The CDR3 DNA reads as TGCGCCAGCAGATTCGGACTTATACCGGGACTAGCGGGCCGTAACAATGAGCAGTTCTTC.

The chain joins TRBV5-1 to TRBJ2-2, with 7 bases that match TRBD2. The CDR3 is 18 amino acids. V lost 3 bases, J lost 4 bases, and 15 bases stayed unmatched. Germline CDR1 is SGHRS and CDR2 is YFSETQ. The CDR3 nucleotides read TGCGCCAGCAGCTCGACGTCCAGCGGGGCCTTGGTCACCGGGGAGCTGTTTTTT. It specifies CASSSTSSGALVTGELFF.

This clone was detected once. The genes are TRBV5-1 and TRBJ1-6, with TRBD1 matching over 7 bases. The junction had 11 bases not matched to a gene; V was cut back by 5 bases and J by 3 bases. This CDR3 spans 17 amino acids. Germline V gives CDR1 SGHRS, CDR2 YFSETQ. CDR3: CASSIRLDRNYNSPLHF. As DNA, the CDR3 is TGCGCCAGCAGTATACGATTGGACAGGAACTATAATTCACCCCTCCACTTT. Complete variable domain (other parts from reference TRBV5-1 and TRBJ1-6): KAGVTQTPRYLIKTRGQQVTLSCSPISGHRSVSWYQQTPGQGLQFLFEYFSETQRNKGNFPGRFSGRQFSNSRSEMNVSTLELGDSALYLCASSIRLDRNYNSPLHFGNGTRLTVT.

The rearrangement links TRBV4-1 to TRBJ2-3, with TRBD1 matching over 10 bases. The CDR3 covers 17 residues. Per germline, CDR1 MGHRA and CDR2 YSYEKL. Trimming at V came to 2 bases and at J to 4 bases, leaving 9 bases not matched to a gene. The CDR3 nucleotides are TGCGCCAGCAGCCAACGACAGGGGGCGAGGAGGGCAGATACGCAGTATTTT. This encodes CASSQRQGARRADTQYF.

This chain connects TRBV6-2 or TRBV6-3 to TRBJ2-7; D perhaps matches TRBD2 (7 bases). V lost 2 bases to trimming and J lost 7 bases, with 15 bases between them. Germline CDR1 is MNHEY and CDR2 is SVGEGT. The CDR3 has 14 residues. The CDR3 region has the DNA TGTGCCAGCAGTTACGCGGGGGCCAGAGGAGAGCAGTACTTC. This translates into CASSYAGARGEQYF.

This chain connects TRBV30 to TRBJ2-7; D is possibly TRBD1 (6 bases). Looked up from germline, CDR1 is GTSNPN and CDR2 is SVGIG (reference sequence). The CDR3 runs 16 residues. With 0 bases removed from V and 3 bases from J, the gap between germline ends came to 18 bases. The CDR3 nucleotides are TGTGCCTGGAGTGTAAAGATGGGTGGACAGATCTACGAGCAGTACTTC. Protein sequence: CAWSVKMGGQIYEQYF.

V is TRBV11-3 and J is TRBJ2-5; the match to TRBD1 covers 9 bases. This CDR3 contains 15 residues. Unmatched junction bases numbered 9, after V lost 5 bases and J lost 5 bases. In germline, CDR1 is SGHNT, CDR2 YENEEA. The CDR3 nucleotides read TGTGCCAGCAGCAAGGCCACAGGGGGCGCGGAGACCCAGTACTTC. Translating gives CASSKATGGAETQYF. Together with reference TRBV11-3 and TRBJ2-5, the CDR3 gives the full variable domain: EAGVVQSPRYKIIEKKQPVAFWCNPISGHNTLYWYLQNLGQGPELLIRYENEEAVDDSQLPKDRFSAERLKGVDSTLKIQPAELGDSAVYLCASSKATGGAETQYFGPGTRLLVL.

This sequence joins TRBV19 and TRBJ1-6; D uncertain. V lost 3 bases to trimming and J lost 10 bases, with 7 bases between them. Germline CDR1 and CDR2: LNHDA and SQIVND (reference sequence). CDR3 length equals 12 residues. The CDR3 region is CASSIPGSPLHF. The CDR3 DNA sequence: TGTGCCAGTAGTATTCCAGGCTCACCCCTCCACTTT. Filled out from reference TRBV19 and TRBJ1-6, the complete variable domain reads DGGITQSPKYLFRKEGQNVTLSCEQNLNHDAMYWYRQDPGQGLRLIYYSQIVNDFQKGDIAEGYSVSREKKESFPLTVTSAQKNPTAFYLCASSIPGSPLHFGNGTRLTVT.

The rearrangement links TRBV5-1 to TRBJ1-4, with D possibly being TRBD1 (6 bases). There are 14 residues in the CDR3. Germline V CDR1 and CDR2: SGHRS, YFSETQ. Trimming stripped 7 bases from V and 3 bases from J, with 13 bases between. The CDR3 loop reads CASAPTGPNEKLFF. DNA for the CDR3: TGCGCCAGCGCACCGACAGGCCCTAATGAAAAACTGTTTTTT. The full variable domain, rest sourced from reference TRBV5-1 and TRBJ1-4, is KAGVTQTPRYLIKTRGQQVTLSCSPISGHRSVSWYQQTPGQGLQFLFEYFSETQRNKGNFPGRFSGRQFSNSRSEMNVSTLELGDSALYLCASAPTGPNEKLFFGSGTQLSVL.

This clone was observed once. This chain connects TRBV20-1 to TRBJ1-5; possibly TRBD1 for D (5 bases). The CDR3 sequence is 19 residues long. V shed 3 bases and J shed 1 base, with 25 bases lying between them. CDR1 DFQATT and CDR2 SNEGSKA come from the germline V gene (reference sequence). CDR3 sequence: CSASGGGRGHTLSNQPQHF. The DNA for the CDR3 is TGCAGTGCTAGTGGGGGGGGACGAGGGCATACACTCAGCAATCAGCCCCAGCATTTT.

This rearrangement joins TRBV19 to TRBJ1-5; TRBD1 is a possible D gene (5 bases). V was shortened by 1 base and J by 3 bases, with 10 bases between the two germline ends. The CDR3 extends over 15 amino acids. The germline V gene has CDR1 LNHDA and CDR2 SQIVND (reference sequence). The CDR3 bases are TGTGCCAGTAGTATAGGGACATTCAACAATCAGCCCCAGCATTTT. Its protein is CASSIGTFNNQPQHF.

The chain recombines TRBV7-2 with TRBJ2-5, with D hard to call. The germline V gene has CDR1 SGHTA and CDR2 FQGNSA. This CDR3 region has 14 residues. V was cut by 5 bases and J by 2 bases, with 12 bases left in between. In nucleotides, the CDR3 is TGTGCCAGCAGCCCCGGCAGGTGGCAAGAGACCCAGTACTTC. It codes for CASSPGRWQETQYF.

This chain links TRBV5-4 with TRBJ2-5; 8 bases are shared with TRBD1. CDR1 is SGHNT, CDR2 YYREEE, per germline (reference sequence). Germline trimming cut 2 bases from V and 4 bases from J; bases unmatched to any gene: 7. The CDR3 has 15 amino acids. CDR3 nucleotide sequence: TGTGCCAGCAGCTTACGTCAGGGGGCAAGAGAGACCCAGTACTTC. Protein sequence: CASSLRQGARETQYF.

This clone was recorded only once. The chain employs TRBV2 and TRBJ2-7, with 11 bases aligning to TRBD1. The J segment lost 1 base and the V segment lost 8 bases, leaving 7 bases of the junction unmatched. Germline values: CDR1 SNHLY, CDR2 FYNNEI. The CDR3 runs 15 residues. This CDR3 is CASHRDRGDSYEQYF. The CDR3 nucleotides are TGTGCCAGCCACCGGGACAGGGGGGATTCCTACGAGCAGTACTTC.

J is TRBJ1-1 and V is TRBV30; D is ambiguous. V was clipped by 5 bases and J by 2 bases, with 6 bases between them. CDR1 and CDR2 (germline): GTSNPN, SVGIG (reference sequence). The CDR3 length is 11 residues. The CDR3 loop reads CAWQLNTEAFF. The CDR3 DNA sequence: TGTGCCTGGCAACTTAACACTGAAGCTTTCTTT.

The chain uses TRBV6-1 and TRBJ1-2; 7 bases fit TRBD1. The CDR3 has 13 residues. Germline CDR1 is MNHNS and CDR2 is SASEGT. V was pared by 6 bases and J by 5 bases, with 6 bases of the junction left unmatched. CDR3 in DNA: TGTGCCAGCAGCACAGACAGGGCGTATGGCTACACCTTC. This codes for CASSTDRAYGYTF.

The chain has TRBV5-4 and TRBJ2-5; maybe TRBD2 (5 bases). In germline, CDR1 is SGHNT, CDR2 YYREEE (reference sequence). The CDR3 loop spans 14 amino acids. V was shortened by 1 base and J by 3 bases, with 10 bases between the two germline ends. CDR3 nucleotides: TGTGCCAGCAGCTTGTTCCGGGGTAAAGAGACCCAGTACTTC. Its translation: CASSLFRGKETQYF.